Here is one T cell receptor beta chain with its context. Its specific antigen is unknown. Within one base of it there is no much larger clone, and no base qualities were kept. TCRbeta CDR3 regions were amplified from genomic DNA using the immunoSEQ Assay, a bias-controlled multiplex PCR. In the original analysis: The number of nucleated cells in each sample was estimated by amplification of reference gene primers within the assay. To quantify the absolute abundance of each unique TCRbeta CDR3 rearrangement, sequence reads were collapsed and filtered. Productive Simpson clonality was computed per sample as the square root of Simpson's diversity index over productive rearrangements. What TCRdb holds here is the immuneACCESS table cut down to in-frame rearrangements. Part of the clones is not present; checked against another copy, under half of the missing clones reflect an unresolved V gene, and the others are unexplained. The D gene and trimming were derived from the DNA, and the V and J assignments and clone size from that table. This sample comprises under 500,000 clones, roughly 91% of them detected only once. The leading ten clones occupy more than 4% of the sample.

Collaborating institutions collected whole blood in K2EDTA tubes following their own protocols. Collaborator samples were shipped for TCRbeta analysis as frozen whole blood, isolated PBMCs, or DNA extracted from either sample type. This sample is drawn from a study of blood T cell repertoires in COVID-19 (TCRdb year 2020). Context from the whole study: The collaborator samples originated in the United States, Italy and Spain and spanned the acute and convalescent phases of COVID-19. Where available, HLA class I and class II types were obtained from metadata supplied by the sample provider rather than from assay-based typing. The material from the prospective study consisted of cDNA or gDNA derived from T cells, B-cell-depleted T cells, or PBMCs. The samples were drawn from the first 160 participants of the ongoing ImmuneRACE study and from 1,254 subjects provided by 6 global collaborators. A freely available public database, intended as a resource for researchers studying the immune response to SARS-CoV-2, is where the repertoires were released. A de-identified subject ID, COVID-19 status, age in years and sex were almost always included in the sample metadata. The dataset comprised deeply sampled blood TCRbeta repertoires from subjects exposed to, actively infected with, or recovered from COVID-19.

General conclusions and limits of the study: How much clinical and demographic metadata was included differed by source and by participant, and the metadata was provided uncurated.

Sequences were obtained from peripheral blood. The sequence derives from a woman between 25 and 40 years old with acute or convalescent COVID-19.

The nucleotide sequence is given as TGTACCAAGACACAAAACAATTCCTACGAGCAGTACTTC. It specifies CTKTQNNSYEQYF. This chain joins TRBV2 to TRBJ2-7; the D gene identity is not certain. CDR1 and CDR2 are read off the germline V gene as SNHLY and FYNNEI. Including the terminal cysteine and phenylalanine, the CDR3 comprises 13 residues. CDR3 DNA only is kept here, 39 bases in frame from base 1.